This T cell receptor beta chain was sequenced for a study of cytomegalovirus exposure and HLA in healthy donors. PCR primers comprised 60 Vbeta and 13 Jbeta primers. Using immunoSEQ multiplex PCR, the repertoire was profiled, and TCRdb retains in-frame clones only, with some absent. The sample holds some 130,000 clones, about 80% seen once. Germline CDR1 and CDR2: SGHTS and YDEGEE. The CDR3 loop spans 14 amino acids. J was trimmed by 4 bases and V by 9 bases; bases with no gene match: 9. The specimen sequenced was PBMCs. V usage is TRBV5-8 and J usage is TRBJ2-1; TRBD1 matches at 8 bases. The origin of this receptor is a woman aged 40-49 years in good health and CMV-seronegative. CDR3: CANRQGSIYNEQFF. CDR3 DNA: TGTGCCAACAGACAGGGGTCAATTTACAATGAGCAGTTCTTC.